This TCR beta chain was captured by sequencing in a study of T cells in women clearing cervical HPV infection. From germline, CDR1 is SGHRS and CDR2 YFSETQ. The CDR3 has 15 amino acids. The ends lost 4 bases at V and 6 bases at J; junction bases unmatched: 7. Worth noting for this clone: The read gets to within 3 residues of the CDR3 end, and the germline J gene fills in the rest.

The repertoire was sequenced with immunoSEQ multiplex PCR; TCRdb's copy has only in-frame clones and lacks some. The specimen's table records tens of thousands of clones. This TCR was sampled from a woman between 18 and 69 years old with a cervical HPV16 infection that either progressed to CIN3+ or cleared (not recorded which). Sample: blood buffy coat. This chain uses TRBV5-1 with TRBJ2-5; TRBD1 matches at 12 bases. CDR3 DNA (partial): TGCGCCAGCAGCCAAAACGGGACAGGGGGCAAGACC. The encoded protein is CASSQNGTGGKT. The complete CDR3 reads CASSQNGTGGKTQYF. Complete variable domain (other parts from reference TRBV5-1 and TRBJ2-5): KAGVTQTPRYLIKTRGQQVTLSCSPISGHRSVSWYQQTPGQGLQFLFEYFSETQRNKGNFPGRFSGRQFSNSRSEMNVSTLELGDSALYLCASSQNGTGGKTQYFGPGTRLLVL.